These 20 T cell receptor beta chains came from one sample sequenced in a study of cytomegalovirus exposure and HLA in healthy donors. Use of 60 Vbeta and 13 Jbeta primers characterized the PCR. TCRdb's table, derived via immunoSEQ multiplex PCR, lists solely in-frame clones and lacks some. This sample has 100,000 to 150,000 clones, with around 80% found just once. Sequences were obtained from PBMCs. The receptors shown here come from a man in his thirties or forties in good health and CMV-seropositive.

The chain couples TRBV30 to TRBJ2-3; no reliable D call. CDR3 length: 14 residues. The ends were cut back, 5 bases at V and 0 bases at J, with 12 bases in the middle. The germline V gene has CDR1 GTSNPN and CDR2 SVGIG (reference sequence). The CDR3 nucleotides read TGTGCCTGGGGCTTCTCTTCTAGCACAGATACGCAGTATTTT. Translated: CAWGFSSSTDTQYF. The complete variable domain, with remaining parts taken from reference TRBV30 and TRBJ2-3, reads SQTIHQWPATLVQPVGSPLSLECTVEGTSNPNLYWYRQAAGRGLQLLFYSVGIGQISSEVPQNLSASRPQDRQFILSSKKLLLSDSGFYLCAWGFSSSTDTQYFGPGTRLTVL.

The chain joins TRBV6-1 to TRBJ2-7; 11 bases align to TRBD1. The CDR3 totals 15 residues. V shed 5 bases, J shed 3 bases, and the junction held 6 bases outside the gene matches. Germline V CDR1 and CDR2: MNHNS, SASEGT. The CDR3 is CASSFGTGGDYEQYF. The CDR3, as DNA: TGTGCCAGCAGTTTTGGGACAGGGGGGGACTACGAGCAGTACTTC.

This chain's CDR3 is CAWSVDPGQGYYGYTF. The CDR3 DNA is TGTGCCTGGAGTGTAGATCCAGGACAGGGGTACTATGGCTACACCTTC. The chain employs TRBV30 and TRBJ1-2; 9 bases map to TRBD1. V shed 0 bases and J 3 bases; nucleotides not matched to a gene: 8. The CDR3 runs 16 residues. The V gene's germline CDR1 is GTSNPN and CDR2 SVGIG (reference sequence).

The chain has TRBV7-6 and TRBJ2-1; 10 nucleotides agree with TRBD2. V was pared by 5 bases and J by 8 bases, with 9 bases of the junction left unmatched. Germline V gene sequence: CDR1 SGHVS, CDR2 FNYEAQ. CDR3 length: 15 residues. The chain's CDR3 is CASSPSEREGHEQFF. CDR3 nucleotide sequence: TGTGCCAGCAGCCCGTCGGAGCGGGAGGGCCATGAGCAGTTCTTC.

This clone was seen many times. The V call is TRBV25-1, the J call TRBJ1-1, with a possible D match to TRBD1 (5 bases). Germline V gene sequence: CDR1 MGHDK, CDR2 SYGVNS. V shed 1 base and J shed 4 bases, with 7 bases lying between them. The CDR3 sequence is 13 residues long. The CDR3, as DNA: TGTGCCAGCAGTGAATGGGGCGGCACTGAAGCTTTCTTT. Its protein product is CASSEWGGTEAFF.

The CDR3 protein is CASSLEGLAPNEQYF. For the CDR3, the DNA is TGTGCCAGCAGCTTGGAAGGTCTAGCGCCAAACGAGCAGTACTTC. The V gene is TRBV5-4, the J gene TRBJ2-7; D might be TRBD2 (6 bases). The CDR3 covers 15 residues. V was shortened by 0 bases and J by 5 bases, with 15 bases between the two germline ends. CDR1 is SGHNT and CDR2 is YYREEE in the germline V gene (reference sequence).

The chain employs TRBV27 and TRBJ2-7, with D possibly TRBD2 on 5 matching bases. V lost 6 bases, J lost 5 bases, and 14 bases lay in between. Germline-derived CDR1 and CDR2 are MNHEY and SMNVEV (reference sequence). This CDR3 has 13 amino acids. The CDR3 is CASRFTWRDEQYF. In DNA form, the CDR3 reads TGTGCCAGCAGGTTCACTTGGCGGGACGAGCAGTACTTC.

The chain employs TRBV5-1 and TRBJ2-7; 8 nucleotides agree with TRBD2. Germline assignment: CDR1 SGHRS and CDR2 YFSETQ. J gave up 6 bases and V 4 bases, and 6 bases lay outside the gene matches. The CDR3 has 13 amino acids. Here the CDR3 reads CASSQPAGGEQYF. CDR3 bases: TGCGCCAGCAGCCAACCCGCGGGGGGCGAGCAGTACTTC. Together with reference TRBV5-1 and TRBJ2-7, the CDR3 gives the full variable domain: KAGVTQTPRYLIKTRGQQVTLSCSPISGHRSVSWYQQTPGQGLQFLFEYFSETQRNKGNFPGRFSGRQFSNSRSEMNVSTLELGDSALYLCASSQPAGGEQYFGPGTRLTVT.

V is TRBV2 and J is TRBJ1-5; possible D gene TRBD1, 6 bases. This CDR3 spans 15 amino acids. Germline CDR1 reads SNHLY; CDR2 reads FYNNEI. Trimming took off 11 bases at V and 2 bases at J, with 19 bases between the two ends. The CDR3 sequence: CAASGNRAGNQPQHF. The CDR3 DNA reads TGTGCCGCAAGTGGAAACAGGGCGGGCAATCAGCCCCAGCATTTT.

The chain is built from TRBV7-6 and TRBJ2-2; D is perhaps TRBD2 (6 bases). The CDR3 runs to 16 residues. Germline-derived CDR1 and CDR2 are SGHVS and FNYEAQ. Trimming removed 7 bases from V and 0 bases from J, with 15 bases in between. CDR3 in amino acids: CASTNAAGSNTGELFF. In DNA, the CDR3 is TGTGCCAGCACCAACGCCGCGGGGTCGAACACCGGGGAGCTGTTTTTT.

V is TRBV7-6 and J is TRBJ2-1, with unresolved D. The germline V and J ends were trimmed by 1 base and 7 bases, with 11 bases remaining between them. CDR3 size: 14 residues. The germline V gene has CDR1 SGHVS and CDR2 FNYEAQ. DNA of the CDR3: TGTGCCAGCAGCTTAGAGCCAGGTCCGAATGAGCAGTTCTTC. Translated: CASSLEPGPNEQFF.

The sample holds a few counts of this clone. The gene calls are TRBV4-1 and TRBJ2-4; 10 bases are shared with TRBD1. The CDR3 length is 17 residues. CDR1 and CDR2 from the germline V gene are MGHRA and YSYEKL. V dropped 3 bases and J dropped 7; count of bases not matched to a gene: 12. The CDR3 is CASSQSPLDRGMNIQYF. The DNA of the CDR3 is TGCGCCAGCAGCCAGTCACCCCTGGACAGGGGGATGAACATTCAGTACTTC.

This chain connects TRBV9 to TRBJ2-7, with TRBD1 identical over 8 bases. There are 15 residues in the CDR3. Trimming removed 4 bases from V and 5 bases from J; junction bases left unmatched: 11. The germline gives CDR1 SGDLS, CDR2 YYNGEE. DNA for the CDR3: TGTGCCAGCAGCCGGACAGGGCGGTCTCTTGACGAGCAGTACTTC. It translates to CASSRTGRSLDEQYF.

This chain uses TRBV19 with TRBJ2-1; 9 positions agree with TRBD2. CDR3 length equals 16 residues. With 3 bases clipped from V and 10 bases from J, the junction kept 13 bases outside the gene matches. CDR1 is LNHDA, CDR2 SQIVND, per germline (reference sequence). CDR3: CASSMGGRAGDPEQFF. CDR3 DNA sequence: TGTGCCAGTAGTATGGGCGGGAGGGCCGGGGATCCCGAGCAGTTCTTC.

This chain connects TRBV7-8 to TRBJ1-1; the D is unclear. The CDR3 has 16 amino acids. Trimming shortened V by 5 bases and J by 0 bases, and 16 bases separated the two germline ends. Germline-derived CDR1 and CDR2 are SGHVS and FQNEAQ. CDR3 coding DNA: TGTGCCAGCAGCGGAGAGAGCGGAAGCTTGAACACTGAAGCTTTCTTT. Amino acids: CASSGESGSLNTEAFF. The whole variable domain, filled in from reference TRBV7-8 and TRBJ1-1, reads GAGVSQSPRYKVAKRGQDVALRCDPISGHVSLFWYQQALGQGPEFLTYFQNEAQLDKSGLPSDRFFAERPEGSVSTLKIQRTQQEDSAVYLCASSGESGSLNTEAFFGQGTRLTVV.

This chain connects TRBV13 to TRBJ1-1; weak D call: TRBD1 (6 bases). Trimming removed 2 bases from V and 0 bases from J, with 10 bases in between. The CDR3 spans 15 residues. The germline gives CDR1 PRHDT, CDR2 FYEKMQ (reference sequence). CDR3 nucleotides: TGTGCCAGCAGCTTACGGACAGTTATGAACACTGAAGCTTTCTTT. Translated, it gives CASSLRTVMNTEAFF. The whole variable domain, filled in from reference TRBV13 and TRBJ1-1, reads AAGVIQSPRHLIKEKRETATLKCYPIPRHDTVYWYQQGPGQDPQFLISFYEKMQSDKGSIPDRFSAQQFSDYHSELNMSSLELGDSALYFCASSLRTVMNTEAFFGQGTRLTVV.

A single count supports this clone. This sequence joins TRBV27 and TRBJ2-1; D possibly corresponds to TRBD1 (5 bases). The V gene's germline CDR1 is MNHEY and CDR2 SMNVEV (reference sequence). V lost 3 bases, J lost 5 bases, and 8 bases lay in between. This CDR3 has 13 residues. CDR3 loop: CASSLGQNNEQFF. The CDR3 DNA follows: TGTGCCAGCAGTTTGGGGCAGAACAATGAGCAGTTCTTC.

This clone was detected only once. The chain joins TRBV13 to TRBJ2-5, with TRBD1 matching 11 bases. This CDR3 is built from 16 residues. Germline lookup yields CDR1 PRHDT and CDR2 FYEKMQ (reference sequence). After removal of 5 bases from V and 4 bases from J, the junction contained 9 bases not matched to a gene. DNA of the CDR3: TGTGCCAGCAGCGCCAACGGACAGGGGGCGGGAGAGACCCAGTACTTC. It codes for CASSANGQGAGETQYF.

The rearrangement uses TRBV7-8 and TRBJ1-1, with D perhaps TRBD1 (6 bases). Trimming stripped 2 bases from V and 10 bases from J, with 23 bases between. The CDR3 sequence is 16 residues long. CDR1 SGHVS and CDR2 FQNEAQ come from the germline V gene. The chain's CDR3 is CASSLSAGGGEVGAFF. The CDR3 bases are TGTGCCAGCAGCTTATCCGCCGGGGGGGGCGAGGTCGGAGCTTTCTTT. Full variable domain (outside the CDR3, taken from reference TRBV7-8 and TRBJ1-1): GAGVSQSPRYKVAKRGQDVALRCDPISGHVSLFWYQQALGQGPEFLTYFQNEAQLDKSGLPSDRFFAERPEGSVSTLKIQRTQQEDSAVYLCASSLSAGGGEVGAFFGQGTRLTVV.

This rearrangement joins TRBV9 to TRBJ2-7; 8 bases are shared with TRBD1. Germline V CDR1 and CDR2: SGDLS, YYNGEE. The CDR3 length is 15 residues. V trimming: 3 bases; J trimming: 0 bases; junction bases outside the gene matches: 5. The CDR3, as DNA: TGTGCCAGCAGCGCTGGGGACAGGATCTCCTACGAGCAGTACTTC. Amino acids: CASSAGDRISYEQYF.